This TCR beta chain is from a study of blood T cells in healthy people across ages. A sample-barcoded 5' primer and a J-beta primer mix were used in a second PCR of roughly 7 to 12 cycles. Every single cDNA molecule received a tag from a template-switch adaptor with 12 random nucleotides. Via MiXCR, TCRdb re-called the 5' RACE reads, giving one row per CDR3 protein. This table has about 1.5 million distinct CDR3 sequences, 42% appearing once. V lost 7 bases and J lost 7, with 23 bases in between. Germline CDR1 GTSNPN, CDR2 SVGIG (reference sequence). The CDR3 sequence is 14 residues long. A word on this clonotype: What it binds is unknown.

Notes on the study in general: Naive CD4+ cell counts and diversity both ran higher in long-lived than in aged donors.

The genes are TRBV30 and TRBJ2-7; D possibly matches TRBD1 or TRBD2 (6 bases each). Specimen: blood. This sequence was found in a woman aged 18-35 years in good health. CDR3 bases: TGTGCCTCCTTGGAGGAGGGGGTCTACAATGAGCAGTACTTC. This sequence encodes CASLEEGVYNEQYF.